This TCR beta chain comes out of a study of blood T cell repertoires in COVID-19. As for the study in general: PBMCs, B-cell-depleted T cells, or T cells provided the cDNA or gDNA that made up the material.

Per the authors' pipeline: Using reference gene primer amplification, nucleated cell counts were estimated. Sequenced by immunoSEQ multiplex PCR; TCRdb stores in-frame clones only, minus some. V, J and clone size are those of that table, while D and trimming were read from the DNA. The sample has over 90,000 clones; about 85% are singletons. The sample was peripheral blood. The clonotype originates from a man between 60 and 75 years old with acute or convalescent COVID-19.

The CDR3 is CASSGGLAGDEQFF. Here the CDR3 DNA reads TGTGCCAGCAGCGGGGGACTAGCGGGTGATGAGCAGTTCTTC. The V call is TRBV11-3, the J call TRBJ2-1; 12 nucleotides agree with TRBD2. J was trimmed by 8 bases and V by 5 bases; bases with no gene match: 4. The germline gives CDR1 SGHNT, CDR2 YENEEA. The length of the CDR3 is 14 residues.